One and the same sample provided the 25 T cell receptor beta chains below, sequenced in a study of CD8 T cells in Susac syndrome. Reverse transcription of about 0.5 to 1 ug RNA used random hexamers. Via MiXCR, TCRdb re-called the immunoSEQ multiplex PCR reads, giving one row per CDR3 protein. The repertoire has under 250,000 distinct CDR3 sequences, 80% to 95% of them found once; the top ten carry around 0.07%. The sample was CD4+ T cells from PBMCs. The receptors were sampled from a human donor with multiple sclerosis.

This clonotype appeared a single time. The chain links TRBV20-1 to TRBJ2-5; D perhaps matches TRBD1 (6 bases). This CDR3 has 14 amino acids. Between the trimmed V and J ends, which lost 5 bases and 1 base, there was a span of 14 bases. The V gene's germline CDR1 is DFQATT and CDR2 SNEGSKA (reference sequence). The CDR3 loop reads CSAAITGPQETQYF. DNA of the CDR3: TGCAGTGCTGCAATAACAGGGCCCCAAGAGACCCAGTACTTC.

The gene calls are TRBV5-1 and TRBJ2-7; 7 nucleotides align to TRBD1. V was clipped by 2 bases and J by 5 bases; unmatched bases: 4. Germline lookup yields CDR1 SGHRS and CDR2 YFSETQ. This CDR3 has 13 amino acids. The CDR3 nucleotides read TGCGCCAGCAGCTTCAGACAGGGCCACGAGCAGTACTTC. Translated, it gives CASSFRQGHEQYF.

The rearrangement uses TRBV12-3 or TRBV12-4 and TRBJ1-4; 8 bases match TRBD1. This CDR3 spans 15 amino acids. The V and J ends lost 7 bases and 5 bases, in that order; junction bases with no gene match: 9. The CDR3 nucleotides read TGTGCCAGCACCCTAAGATCAGGGGGCAATGAAAAACTGTTTTTT. Amino acid sequence: CASTLRSGGNEKLFF.

This chain connects TRBV7-9 to TRBJ2-5, with TRBD1 identical over 7 bases. The trim removed 5 bases at V and 6 bases at J, leaving 12 bases unmatched. This CDR3 is 15 amino acids long. In germline, CDR1 is SEHNR, CDR2 FQNEAQ (reference sequence). In DNA, the CDR3 is TGTGCCAGCAGCCCTAAGGACAGGCTGGGGAAGACCCAGTACTTC. Amino acids: CASSPKDRLGKTQYF. The whole variable domain, remainder taken from reference TRBV7-9 and TRBJ2-5, is DTGVSQNPRHKITKRGQNVTFRCDPISEHNRLYWYRQTLGQGPEFLTYFQNEAQLEKSRLLSDRFSAERPKGSFSTLEIQRTEQGDSAMYLCASSPKDRLGKTQYFGPGTRLLVL.

This clonotype was counted a few times. The chain recombines TRBV12-3 or TRBV12-4 with TRBJ2-5; possibly TRBD2 for D (6 bases). The CDR3 spans 14 residues. V was cut by 1 base and J by 3 bases, with 9 bases left in between. This CDR3 is CASSLGGGKETQYF. The DNA for the CDR3 is TGTGCCAGCAGTTTAGGTGGCGGGAAAGAGACCCAGTACTTC.

The chain is built from TRBV18 and TRBJ2-1; TRBD2 matches at 8 bases. CDR3 length: 15 amino acids. Trimming took 2 bases from V and 3 from J; bases not matched to a gene: 3. Germline CDR1 reads KGHSH; CDR2 reads LQKENI. In nucleotides, the CDR3 is TGTGCCAGCTCACCAATTAGCGGGGACTACAATGAGCAGTTCTTC. Translating it yields CASSPISGDYNEQFF. Drawing the rest from reference TRBV18 and TRBJ2-1, the complete variable domain is NAGVMQNPRHLVRRRGQEARLRCSPMKGHSHVYWYRQLPEEGLKFMVYLQKENIIDESGMPKERFSAEFPKEGPSILRIQQVVRGDSAAYFCASSPISGDYNEQFFGPGTRLTVL.

The CDR3 region has the DNA TGTGCCAGCAGTTTAGGCAGGGGGGGAGGTGAAAAACTGTTTTTT. This translates into CASSLGRGGGEKLFF. The genes are TRBV12-3 or TRBV12-4 and TRBJ1-4, with 7 bases identical to TRBD1. This CDR3 region has 15 residues. J was trimmed by 7 bases and V by 1 base; bases with no gene match: 6.

The V and J genes are TRBV6-6 and TRBJ2-4, with D tentatively TRBD2 (6 bases). CDR3 length: 16 residues. Trimming left V 2 bases short and J 4 bases short, with 15 bases between. Germline lookup yields CDR1 MNHNY and CDR2 SVGAGI (reference sequence). The CDR3 loop reads CASSYGLVGGKNIQYF. In DNA, the CDR3 is TGTGCCAGCAGTTACGGGTTGGTGGGGGGTAAAAACATTCAGTACTTC.

This rearrangement joins TRBV27 to TRBJ2-5, with TRBD1 identical over 9 bases. The germline gives CDR1 MNHEY, CDR2 SMNVEV (reference sequence). V shed 3 bases and J 5 bases; nucleotides not matched to a gene: 7. The length of the CDR3 is 15 residues. The CDR3 is CASSLRGQGWETQYF. CDR3 DNA: TGTGCCAGCAGTTTGCGGGGACAGGGTTGGGAGACCCAGTACTTC.

This chain connects TRBV18 to TRBJ2-3, with D possibly matching TRBD2 (7 bases). Looked up from germline, CDR1 is KGHSH and CDR2 is LQKENI. V dropped 2 bases and J dropped 3 bases, with 12 bases sitting between them. This CDR3 is built from 15 residues. CDR3 bases: TGTGCCAGCTCACCAATCCGGGGGGCTACAGATACGCAGTATTTT. Translation: CASSPIRGATDTQYF.

The chain recombines TRBV7-9 with TRBJ2-7, with 7 bases matching TRBD2. Trimming removed 1 base from V and 0 bases from J; junction bases left unmatched: 0. The CDR3 length is 14 residues. CDR1 and CDR2 from the germline V gene are SEHNR and FQNEAQ (reference sequence). The CDR3 here is CASSLGEGSYEQYF. CDR3 nucleotides: TGTGCCAGCAGCTTAGGGGAGGGCTCCTACGAGCAGTACTTC.

This rearrangement joins TRBV15 to TRBJ2-5; TRBD1 matches at 9 bases. The CDR3 sequence is 15 residues long. The V segment lost 7 bases and the J segment 4 bases; nucleotides outside the gene matches: 10. Germline V CDR1 and CDR2: LNHNV, YYDKDF (reference sequence). The CDR3: CATKLDRGMGETQYF. In nucleotides, the CDR3 is TGTGCCACCAAGCTGGACAGGGGCATGGGAGAGACCCAGTACTTC.

This clonotype was observed a single time. The CDR3 DNA follows: TGTGCCACCAGCAGAGCGGGCAGGGCAGAGGGTACGCAGTATTTT. Protein sequence: CATSRAGRAEGTQYF. The chain joins TRBV15 to TRBJ2-3; D is possibly TRBD1 or TRBD2 (5 bases each). This CDR3 is built from 15 residues. Germline V gene lookup returns CDR1 LNHNV and CDR2 YYDKDF (reference sequence). V was trimmed by 1 base and J by 8 bases, leaving 16 bases between them.

This chain links TRBV20-1 with TRBJ2-7, with D hard to call. Germline lookup yields CDR1 DFQATT and CDR2 SNEGSKA (reference sequence). The CDR3 totals 12 residues. Trimming stripped 6 bases from V and 3 bases from J, with 12 bases between. CDR3 sequence reads: CSAASVGYEQYF. The DNA of the CDR3 is TGCAGTGCGGCCAGTGTTGGCTACGAGCAGTACTTC.

J is TRBJ2-1 and V is TRBV5-1; TRBD2 is a possible D gene (6 bases). V was cut by 4 bases and J by 6 bases, with 11 bases left in between. CDR1 SGHRS and CDR2 YFSETQ come from the germline V gene. This CDR3 comprises 13 residues. Here the CDR3 reads CASSVQTSNEQFF. The CDR3 nucleotides are TGCGCCAGCAGCGTGCAGACTAGCAATGAGCAGTTCTTC.

V and J are TRBV6-6 and TRBJ1-2, with a possible D match to TRBD1 (5 bases). CDR1 is MNHNY and CDR2 is SVGAGI in the germline V gene (reference sequence). This CDR3 has 12 amino acids. The germline V and J ends were trimmed by 8 bases and 4 bases, with 11 bases remaining between them. The CDR3 DNA is TGTGCCAGCGAGCGGGGCGGCTATGGCTACACCTTC. Encoded protein: CASERGGYGYTF.

The chain links TRBV12-3 or TRBV12-4 to TRBJ1-4; perhaps TRBD1 as D (6 bases). The CDR3 runs 12 residues. The V gene lost 3 bases and the J gene lost 13 bases, with 12 bases spanning the gap. The CDR3 DNA follows: TGTGCCAGCAGTTTTCGGGGGCGCACACTGTTTTTT. This codes for CASSFRGRTLFF.

The chain is built from TRBV27 and TRBJ2-7; D tentatively fits TRBD1 or TRBD2 (6 bases each). V lost 5 bases to trimming and J lost 4 bases, with 21 bases between them. This CDR3 region has 16 residues. In germline, CDR1 is MNHEY, CDR2 SMNVEV (reference sequence). CDR3 in amino acids: CASSPRQEGGGYEQYF. CDR3 DNA sequence: TGTGCCAGCAGTCCCCGCCAAGAGGGGGGTGGGTACGAGCAGTACTTC.

A single count supports this clonotype. The chain uses TRBV30 and TRBJ2-1, with 7 bases fitting TRBD2. Germline CDR1 reads GTSNPN; CDR2 reads SVGIG (reference sequence). V dropped 1 base and J dropped 9; count of bases not matched to a gene: 3. The CDR3 has 12 residues. The CDR3 region is CAWSAVAGEQFF. CDR3 nucleotide sequence: TGTGCCTGGAGTGCCGTAGCGGGTGAGCAGTTCTTC.

DNA for the CDR3: TGTGCCAGCTCACCCCCAGGGACACCGGAGACCCAGTACTTC. This encodes CASSPPGTPETQYF. This chain joins TRBV18 and TRBJ2-5; weak D call: TRBD1 (6 bases). CDR3 length: 14 residues. V lost 3 bases and J lost 5, with 13 bases in between. Germline V gene data show CDR1 as KGHSH and CDR2 as LQKENI.

CDR3 sequence (DNA): TGTGCTAGTGGTTCCCCGGGACTAGCGGCCCAAGAGACCCAGTACTTC. It codes for CASGSPGLAAQETQYF. This chain uses TRBV12-5 with TRBJ2-5; 11 bases match TRBD2. Germline trimming cut 4 bases from V and 1 base from J; bases unmatched to any gene: 5. The germline V gene has CDR1 LGHNT and CDR2 FRNRAP. CDR3 size: 16 residues.

The count of this clonotype is one. This chain joins TRBV2 and TRBJ2-1; weak D call: TRBD2 (5 bases). Trimming left V 5 bases short and J 0 bases short, with 14 bases between. The germline CDR1 and CDR2 sequences are SNHLY and FYNNEI. This CDR3 is built from 16 residues. CDR3: CASSKARTFSYNEQFF. CDR3 DNA: TGTGCCAGCAGTAAGGCGAGGACTTTCTCCTACAATGAGCAGTTCTTC. Variable domain in full (rest from reference TRBV2 and TRBJ2-1): EPEVTQTPSHQVTQMGQEVILRCVPISNHLYFYWYRQILGQKVEFLVSFYNNEISEKSEIFDDQFSVERPDGSNFTLKIRSTKLEDSAMYFCASSKARTFSYNEQFFGPGTRLTVL.

The gene calls are TRBV6-4 and TRBJ2-1, with D perhaps matching TRBD2 (6 bases). The CDR3 covers 16 residues. V was cut by 2 bases and J by 10 bases, with 21 bases left in between. CDR1 and CDR2 (germline): MRHNA, SNTAGT. Written as DNA, the CDR3 is TGTGCCAGCAGTGACGTTGGCGGGGCCGCCGTGGGGGAGCAGTTCTTC. It encodes CASSDVGGAAVGEQFF.

The J gene is TRBJ1-2, the V gene TRBV3-1; 7 bases fit TRBD1. Germline V gives CDR1 LGHDT, CDR2 YNNKEL (reference sequence). The CDR3 runs 13 residues. V dropped 1 base and J dropped 6; count of bases not matched to a gene: 2. CDR3 in DNA: TGTGCCAGCAGCCAAGGGGACAGCCATGGCTACACCTTC. Protein: CASSQGDSHGYTF.

The chain is built from TRBV3-1 and TRBJ2-6; D is undetermined. This CDR3 is built from 15 residues. From germline, CDR1 is LGHDT and CDR2 YNNKEL (reference sequence). V shed 4 bases and J shed 4 bases, with 11 bases lying between them. The CDR3 DNA reads TGTGCCAGCAGCCCCCAGTGGACCGGGGCCAACGTCCTGACTTTC. Amino acids: CASSPQWTGANVLTF.